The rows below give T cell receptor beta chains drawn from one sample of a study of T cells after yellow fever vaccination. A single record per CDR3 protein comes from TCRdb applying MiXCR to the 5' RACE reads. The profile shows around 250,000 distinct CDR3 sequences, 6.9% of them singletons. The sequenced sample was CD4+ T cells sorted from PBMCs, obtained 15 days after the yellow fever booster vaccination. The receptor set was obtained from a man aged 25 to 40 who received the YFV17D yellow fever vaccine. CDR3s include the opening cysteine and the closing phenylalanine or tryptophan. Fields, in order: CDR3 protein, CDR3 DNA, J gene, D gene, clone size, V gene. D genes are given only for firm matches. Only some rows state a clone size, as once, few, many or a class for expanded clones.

CDR3: CASSRSMETQYF
DNA: TGCGCCAGCAGCCGAAGCATGGAGACCCAGTACTTC
J: TRBJ2-5
D: .
size: .
V: TRBV5-1

CDR3: CAWSRSTGAPLEQFF
DNA: TGTGCCTGGAGCCGATCCACAGGGGCCCCCCTTGAGCAGTTCTTC
J: TRBJ2-1
D: TRBD1
size: few
V: TRBV30

CDR3: CASSLHGAEAFF
DNA: TGCGCCAGCAGCTTGCACGGGGCAGAAGCTTTCTTT
J: TRBJ1-1
D: .
size: few
V: TRBV5-1

CDR3: CSAQWGELFF
DNA: TGCAGCGCCCAGTGGGGGGAGCTGTTTTTT
J: TRBJ2-2
D: .
size: many
V: TRBV29-1

CDR3: CASSSTGVEAFF
DNA: TGTGCCAGCAGTTCCACAGGGGTAGAAGCTTTCTTT
J: TRBJ1-1
D: TRBD1
size: many
V: TRBV6-2/TRBV6-3

CDR3: CSARALAGGVNEQFF
DNA: TGCAGTGCTAGAGCCTTAGCGGGAGGGGTCAATGAGCAGTTCTTC
J: TRBJ2-1
D: TRBD2
size: many
V: TRBV20-1

CDR3: CASRLAGGVNEQFF
DNA: TGTGCCAGCAGACTAGCGGGAGGGGTTAATGAGCAGTTCTTC
J: TRBJ2-1
D: TRBD2
size: .
V: TRBV28

CDR3: CASSLIRTDTQYF
DNA: TGTGCCAGCAGCTTAATCCGCACAGATACGCAGTATTTT
J: TRBJ2-3
D: .
size: .
V: TRBV7-3

CDR3: CATSRGEGADTQYF
DNA: TGTGCCACCAGCAGAGGGGAAGGGGCAGATACGCAGTATTTT
J: TRBJ2-3
D: .
size: few
V: TRBV15

CDR3: CASSSSGKGANVLTF
DNA: TGTGCCAGCAGTTCGTCAGGAAAAGGGGCCAACGTCCTGACTTTC
J: TRBJ2-6
D: .
size: few
V: TRBV6-5

CDR3: CASSQERQGVLGTEAFF
DNA: TGTGCCAGCAGCCAAGAGCGACAGGGTGTTTTGGGCACTGAAGCTTTCTTT
J: TRBJ1-1
D: TRBD1
size: .
V: TRBV4-2

CDR3: CASSGSNQETQYF
DNA: TGCGCCAGCAGCGGGAGTAACCAAGAGACCCAGTACTTC
J: TRBJ2-5
D: .
size: few
V: TRBV5-1

CDR3: CASSSGALYNEQFF
DNA: TGTGCCAGCAGCTCCGGAGCCCTGTACAATGAGCAGTTCTTC
J: TRBJ2-1
D: .
size: many
V: TRBV7-2

CDR3: CSAPVQANNSPLHF
DNA: TGCAGTGCCCCCGTCCAAGCCAATAATTCACCCCTCCACTTT
J: TRBJ1-6
D: .
size: many
V: TRBV20-1

CDR3: CAIIPGEQYF
DNA: TGTGCCATCATTCCGGGGGAGCAGTACTTC
J: TRBJ2-7
D: .
size: .
V: TRBV10-3

CDR3: CAWSPRLFYEQYF
DNA: TGTGCCTGGAGTCCAAGATTATTCTACGAGCAGTACTTC
J: TRBJ2-7
D: .
size: .
V: TRBV30

CDR3: CASKVMNTEAFF
DNA: TGTGCCAGCAAAGTAATGAACACTGAAGCTTTCTTT
J: TRBJ1-1
D: .
size: many
V: TRBV7-2

CDR3: CASSPTRLNTGELFF
DNA: TGTGCCAGCAGTCCAACGAGACTTAACACCGGGGAGCTGTTTTTT
J: TRBJ2-2
D: .
size: many
V: TRBV28

CDR3: CSASPAGGIATNEKLFF
DNA: TGCAGTGCTAGTCCGGCCGGGGGGATTGCAACTAATGAAAAACTGTTTTTT
J: TRBJ1-4
D: .
size: few
V: TRBV20-1

CDR3: CAISESSGSYEQYF
DNA: TGTGCCATCAGTGAGTCTAGCGGGAGTTACGAGCAGTACTTC
J: TRBJ2-7
D: TRBD2
size: many
V: TRBV10-3

CDR3: CASSLGRAGPGELFF
DNA: TGTGCCAGCAGCTTAGGCCGGGCCGGGCCCGGGGAGCTGTTTTTT
J: TRBJ2-2
D: .
size: many
V: TRBV7-8

CDR3: CASSLDLSEQFF
DNA: TGTGCCAGCAGCTTAGACTTGAGTGAGCAGTTCTTC
J: TRBJ2-1
D: .
size: few
V: TRBV7-6

CDR3: CASSLLADEQFF
DNA: TGTGCCAGCAGCTTACTCGCCGATGAGCAGTTCTTC
J: TRBJ2-1
D: .
size: .
V: TRBV11-2

CDR3: CSAQSGTVFSPLHF
DNA: TGCAGTGCACAGTCCGGGACAGTCTTTTCACCCCTCCACTTT
J: TRBJ1-6
D: TRBD1
size: many
V: TRBV20-1

CDR3: CASSFGAKDEQYF
DNA: TGCGCCAGCAGCTTCGGGGCGAAGGACGAGCAGTACTTC
J: TRBJ2-7
D: .
size: few
V: TRBV5-1

CDR3: CASSFPQGSTDTQYF
DNA: TGCGCCAGCAGCTTCCCCCAGGGGAGCACAGATACGCAGTATTTT
J: TRBJ2-3
D: .
size: .
V: TRBV5-1

CDR3: CSAMRGQYSYNEQFF
DNA: TGCAGTGCTATGAGAGGACAGTACTCCTACAATGAGCAGTTCTTC
J: TRBJ2-1
D: .
size: few
V: TRBV20-1

CDR3: CASSPLPGGSSYEQYF
DNA: TGTGCCAGCAGTCCGCTACCCGGGGGGAGCTCCTACGAGCAGTACTTC
J: TRBJ2-7
D: TRBD2
size: .
V: TRBV12-3/TRBV12-4

CDR3: CSASGLAGGWNEQFF
DNA: TGCAGTGCCTCGGGACTAGCGGGAGGATGGAATGAGCAGTTCTTC
J: TRBJ2-1
D: TRBD2
size: .
V: TRBV20-1

CDR3: CATSRDPSPAGGREQYF
DNA: TGTGCCACCAGCAGAGATCCTTCACCAGCGGGAGGGCGGGAGCAGTACTTC
J: TRBJ2-7
D: TRBD2
size: few
V: TRBV15

CDR3: CATGRVGRGETQYF
DNA: TGTGCCACCGGGAGGGTTGGGCGGGGAGAGACCCAGTACTTC
J: TRBJ2-5
D: TRBD2
size: .
V: TRBV15

CDR3: CAAQTRDPNNAQFF
DNA: TGTGCCGCTCAGACACGCGATCCGAACAATGCGCAGTTCTTC
J: TRBJ2-1
D: .
size: .
V: TRBV10-3

CDR3: CASSQEGGLAGGRHIQYF
DNA: TGCGCCAGCAGCCAAGAGGGGGGGCTAGCGGGAGGGAGACACATTCAGTACTTC
J: TRBJ2-4
D: TRBD2
size: many
V: TRBV4-3

CDR3: CSAKTSGNLYEQYF
DNA: TGCAGTGCTAAGACTAGCGGGAACCTCTACGAGCAGTACTTC
J: TRBJ2-7
D: TRBD2
size: .
V: TRBV20-1

CDR3: CATSDPGLAMRGNEQFF
DNA: TGTGCCACCAGTGACCCCGGACTAGCGATGCGGGGCAATGAGCAGTTCTTC
J: TRBJ2-1
D: TRBD2
size: many
V: TRBV24-1

CDR3: CASSGQVSYEQYF
DNA: TGTGCCAGCAGTGGACAGGTGTCCTACGAGCAGTACTTC
J: TRBJ2-7
D: .
size: .
V: TRBV2

CDR3: CASSSDFDYEQYF
DNA: TGCGCCAGCAGCTCCGACTTTGACTACGAGCAGTACTTC
J: TRBJ2-7
D: .
size: few
V: TRBV5-1

CDR3: CASSFVPRNEQYF
DNA: TGTGCCAGCAGTTTCGTTCCTAGGAACGAGCAGTACTTC
J: TRBJ2-7
D: .
size: few
V: TRBV27

CDR3: CSAATQRAGALDTQYF
DNA: TGCAGTGCGGCCACACAGAGGGCGGGAGCATTAGATACGCAGTATTTT
J: TRBJ2-3
D: TRBD2
size: .
V: TRBV20-1

CDR3: CASGPERETQYF
DNA: TGCGCCAGCGGGCCAGAGCGGGAGACCCAGTACTTC
J: TRBJ2-5
D: .
size: .
V: TRBV23-1

CDR3: CASSRGGTRASEQYF
DNA: TGTGCCAGCAGCCGAGGTGGGACTAGAGCCTCCGAGCAGTACTTC
J: TRBJ2-7
D: TRBD2
size: many
V: TRBV12-3/TRBV12-4

CDR3: CASSQETGITNTEAFF
DNA: TGTGCCAGCAGCCAGGAGACAGGGATCACGAACACTGAAGCTTTCTTT
J: TRBJ1-1
D: TRBD1
size: few
V: TRBV4-2

CDR3: CASSSRQGRVEAFF
DNA: TGTGCCAGCAGTTCGAGACAGGGGCGTGTTGAAGCTTTCTTT
J: TRBJ1-1
D: TRBD1
size: .
V: TRBV6-5

CDR3: CASSSPSGSGMSTDEQFF
DNA: TGCGCCAGCAGCTCCCCATCGGGAAGTGGGATGTCGACCGATGAGCAGTTCTTC
J: TRBJ2-1
D: .
size: .
V: TRBV5-1

CDR3: CASSWISGSSTDTQYF
DNA: TGTGCCAGCAGCTGGATTAGCGGGAGTAGCACAGATACGCAGTATTTT
J: TRBJ2-3
D: TRBD2
size: few
V: TRBV7-2

CDR3: CASSSGQNNYEQYF
DNA: TGTGCCAGCAGTTCGGGACAGAACAACTACGAGCAGTACTTC
J: TRBJ2-7
D: TRBD1
size: many
V: TRBV28

CDR3: CASSLLSGESEKLFF
DNA: TGTGCCAGCAGCTTGCTCTCCGGGGAGAGTGAAAAACTGTTTTTT
J: TRBJ1-4
D: .
size: .
V: TRBV7-9

CDR3: CASSLPTPGELFF
DNA: TGCGCCAGCAGCCTACCGACCCCCGGGGAGCTGTTTTTT
J: TRBJ2-2
D: .
size: many
V: TRBV5-1

CDR3: CASVLHPEETQYF
DNA: TGTGCCAGCGTATTACACCCGGAGGAGACCCAGTACTTC
J: TRBJ2-5
D: .
size: .
V: TRBV3-1

CDR3: CASSTMARTELNTEAFF
DNA: TGTGCCAGCAGTACTATGGCCCGGACAGAACTGAACACTGAAGCTTTCTTT
J: TRBJ1-1
D: .
size: .
V: TRBV28

CDR3: CASSSHTKAATDTQYF
DNA: TGTGCCAGCAGCTCACATACGAAGGCGGCCACAGATACGCAGTATTTT
J: TRBJ2-3
D: .
size: many
V: TRBV7-2

CDR3: CSARVAGTANYEQYF
DNA: TGCAGTGCTAGGGTGGCCGGGACAGCAAACTACGAGCAGTACTTC
J: TRBJ2-7
D: TRBD1
size: .
V: TRBV20-1

CDR3: CASTGQALQETQYF
DNA: TGTGCCAGCACTGGGCAGGCCCTCCAAGAGACCCAGTACTTC
J: TRBJ2-5
D: .
size: few
V: TRBV7-8

CDR3: CSASGGLGGGEQFF
DNA: TGCAGTGCCTCGGGCGGCCTCGGGGGGGGTGAGCAGTTCTTC
J: TRBJ2-1
D: TRBD2
size: .
V: TRBV20-1

CDR3: CASSLPSPAGGIYEQYF
DNA: TGTGCCAGCAGTTTACCCTCCCCGGCGGGAGGTATCTACGAGCAGTACTTC
J: TRBJ2-7
D: TRBD2
size: .
V: TRBV12-3/TRBV12-4